These T cell receptor beta chains were read from a single sample in a study of blood T cell repertoires in COVID-19. Clones were read by immunoSEQ multiplex PCR, and TCRdb kept only the in-frame ones, dropping some. The table records 390,000 or so clones, 83% of them present only once. The sequenced material came from PBMCs or T cells enriched from blood (not recorded which). The receptors derive from a woman aged 45 to 65 who had recovered from COVID-19. Each CDR3 is given with its conserved first and last residue.

j_gene | v_gene | len | CDR3aa
TRBJ1-6 | TRBV4-1 | 17 | CASSQFSVDINNSPLHF
TRBJ1-4 | TRBV25-1 | 14 | CASLRGRGIEKLFF
TRBJ2-7 | TRBV29-1 | 12 | CSAEGGGYEQYF
TRBJ1-3 | TRBV5-5 | 15 | CASSFLRLSGNTIYF
TRBJ2-1 | TRBV12-3/TRBV12-4 | 12 | CASSPLNNEQFF
TRBJ1-5 | TRBV6-2/TRBV6-3 | 18 | CASSYPDRGGYVNQPQHF
TRBJ1-2 | TRBV5-1 | 14 | CASSFGPSEGGYTF
TRBJ1-5 | TRBV7-4 | 15 | CASGPQGDWDQPQHF
TRBJ2-1 | TRBV3-1/TRBV3-2 | 16 | CASSRVAGGQNNEQFF
TRBJ1-6 | TRBV6-5 | 15 | CASSYSGQGNSPLHF
TRBJ2-7 | TRBV7-8 | 11 | CASSSKYEQYF
TRBJ1-2 | TRBV19 | 14 | CASRSGQGAYGYTF
TRBJ1-1 | TRBV29-1 | 13 | CSVGSGVNTEAFF
TRBJ2-2 | TRBV4-3 | 17 | CASSQDISQGAAGELFF
TRBJ1-2 | TRBV27 | 15 | CASSFDRGANYGYTF
TRBJ2-5 | TRBV6-2/TRBV6-3 | 11 | CASSLYGTQYF
TRBJ1-1 | TRBV28 | 15 | CASSLWAGGMAEAFF
TRBJ1-2 | TRBV6-5 | 13 | CASSSDRSGALPF
TRBJ1-6 | TRBV19 | 13 | CASAISGNSPLHF
TRBJ1-5 | TRBV18 | 12 | CASSLSNQPQHF
TRBJ2-2 | TRBV5-8 | 15 | CASRLPQGMIGELFF
TRBJ2-4 | TRBV4-3 | 21 | CASSQAPFGQSDKLAKNIQYF
TRBJ1-1 | TRBV19 | 15 | CASRSQDSQNTEAFF
TRBJ2-7 | TRBV18 | 15 | CASSPRVGQDYEQYF
TRBJ1-4 | TRBV9 | 15 | CASSGSQGAGEKLFF
TRBJ2-1 | TRBV3-1/TRBV3-2 | 15 | CASSQTYGREGEQFF
TRBJ2-7 | TRBV5-4 | 16 | CASSTSSGRALYEQYF